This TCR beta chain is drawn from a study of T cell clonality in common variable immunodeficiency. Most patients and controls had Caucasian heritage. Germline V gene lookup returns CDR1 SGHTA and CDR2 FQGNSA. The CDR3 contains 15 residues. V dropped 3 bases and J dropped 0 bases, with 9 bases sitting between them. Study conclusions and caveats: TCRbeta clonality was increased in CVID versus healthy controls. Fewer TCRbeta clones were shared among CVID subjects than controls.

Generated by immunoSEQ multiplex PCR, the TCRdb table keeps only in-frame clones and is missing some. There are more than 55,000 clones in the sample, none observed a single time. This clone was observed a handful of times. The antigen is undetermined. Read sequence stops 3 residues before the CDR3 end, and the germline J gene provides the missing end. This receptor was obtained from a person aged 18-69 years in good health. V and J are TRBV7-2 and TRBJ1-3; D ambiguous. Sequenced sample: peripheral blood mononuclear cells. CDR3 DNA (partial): TGTGCCAGCAGCTTCCCTACCTTCTCTGGAAACACC. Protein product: CASSFPTFSGNT. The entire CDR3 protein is CASSFPTFSGNTIYF.